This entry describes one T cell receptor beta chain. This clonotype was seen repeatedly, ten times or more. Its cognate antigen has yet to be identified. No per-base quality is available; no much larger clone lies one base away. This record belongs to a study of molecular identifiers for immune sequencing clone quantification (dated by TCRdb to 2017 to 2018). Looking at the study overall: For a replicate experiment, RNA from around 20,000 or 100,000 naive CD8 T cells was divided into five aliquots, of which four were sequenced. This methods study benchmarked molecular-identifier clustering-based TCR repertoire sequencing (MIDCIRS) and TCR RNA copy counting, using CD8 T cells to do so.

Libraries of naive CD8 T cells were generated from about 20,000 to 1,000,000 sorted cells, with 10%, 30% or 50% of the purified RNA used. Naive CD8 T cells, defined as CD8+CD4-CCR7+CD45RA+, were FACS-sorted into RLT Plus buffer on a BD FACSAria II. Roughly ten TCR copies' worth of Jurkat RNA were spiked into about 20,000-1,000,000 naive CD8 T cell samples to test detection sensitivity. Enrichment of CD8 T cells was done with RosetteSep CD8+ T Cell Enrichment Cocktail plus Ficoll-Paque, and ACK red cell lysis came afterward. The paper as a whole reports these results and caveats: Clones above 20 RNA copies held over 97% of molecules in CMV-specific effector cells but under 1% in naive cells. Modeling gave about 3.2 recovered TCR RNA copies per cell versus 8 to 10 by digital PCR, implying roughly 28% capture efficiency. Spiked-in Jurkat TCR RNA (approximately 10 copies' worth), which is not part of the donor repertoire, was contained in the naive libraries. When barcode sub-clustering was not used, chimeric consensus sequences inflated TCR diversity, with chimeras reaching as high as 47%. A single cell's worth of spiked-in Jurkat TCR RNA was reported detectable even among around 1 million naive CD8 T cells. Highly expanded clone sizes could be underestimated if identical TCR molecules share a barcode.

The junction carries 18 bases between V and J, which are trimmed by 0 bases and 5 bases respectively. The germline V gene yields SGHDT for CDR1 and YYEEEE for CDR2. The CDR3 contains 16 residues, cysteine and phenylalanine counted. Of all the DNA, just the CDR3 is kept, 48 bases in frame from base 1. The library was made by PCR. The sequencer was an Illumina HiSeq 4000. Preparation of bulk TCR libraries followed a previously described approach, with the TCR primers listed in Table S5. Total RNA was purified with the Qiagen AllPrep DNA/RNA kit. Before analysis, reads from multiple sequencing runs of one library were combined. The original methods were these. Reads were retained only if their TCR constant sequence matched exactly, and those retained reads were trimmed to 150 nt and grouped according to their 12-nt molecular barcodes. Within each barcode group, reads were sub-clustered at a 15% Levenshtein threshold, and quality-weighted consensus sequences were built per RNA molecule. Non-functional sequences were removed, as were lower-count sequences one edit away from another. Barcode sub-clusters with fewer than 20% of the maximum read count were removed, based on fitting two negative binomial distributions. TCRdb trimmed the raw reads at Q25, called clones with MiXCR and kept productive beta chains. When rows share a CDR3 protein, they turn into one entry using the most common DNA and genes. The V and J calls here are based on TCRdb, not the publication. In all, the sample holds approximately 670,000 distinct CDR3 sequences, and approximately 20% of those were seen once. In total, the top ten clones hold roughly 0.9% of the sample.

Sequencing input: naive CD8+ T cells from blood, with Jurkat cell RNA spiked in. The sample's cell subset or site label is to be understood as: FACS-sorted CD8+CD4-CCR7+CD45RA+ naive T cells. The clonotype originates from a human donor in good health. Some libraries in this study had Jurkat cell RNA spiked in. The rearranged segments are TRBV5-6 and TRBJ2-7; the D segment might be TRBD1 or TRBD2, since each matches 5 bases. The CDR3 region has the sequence CASSLAIRGVGDEQYF. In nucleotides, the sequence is TGTGCCAGCAGCTTGGCAATTAGGGGCGTCGGGGACGAGCAGTACTTC.